The subject of this entry is one TCR beta chain. Its antigen is currently unknown. This entry is derived from a study of cytomegalovirus exposure and HLA in healthy donors. Broader study findings: Earlier analysis found most TCR beta V segments productive about 87% or about 30% of the time.

Germline CDR1 reads SGHDN; CDR2 reads FVKESK. Trimming removed 2 bases from V and 4 bases from J; junction bases left unmatched: 9. The CDR3 is made up of 17 amino acids. In the PCR, 60 Vbeta and 13 Jbeta primers were used. In the original analysis: An analysis performed later counted about 80 million unique TCR beta chains (around 9.9 million of them shared). This table comes from immunoSEQ multiplex PCR, and its TCRdb copy is limited to in-frame clones, with some not included. V and J calls and clone size follow that table, whereas D and trimming were derived from the DNA. The repertoire holds fewer than 150,000 clones, with roughly 80% as singletons.

The source of this sequence is a woman in her 30s in good health and CMV-seropositive. The chain combines TRBV14 with TRBJ2-2; 8 bases align to TRBD2. Material for sequencing was PBMCs. The CDR3 DNA is TGTGCCAGCAGCCAACGAGTAGCGGGAACGTTCACCGGGGAGCTGTTTTTT. As protein: CASSQRVAGTFTGELFF.